The clone carrying this TCR beta chain was detected only a few times. Its antigen is not identified. The primer mix had 60 Vbeta and 13 Jbeta primers. TCRdb's copy holds only in-frame clones and misses some; the assay was immunoSEQ multiplex PCR. The profile shows 150,000 to 160,000 clones, 60% to 75% of them singletons. The data stem from a study of cytomegalovirus exposure and HLA in healthy donors. Study-level background: Among 398 genotyped donors, more than 65% fell in the Caucasian-associated ancestry cluster.

Findings and limits, study-wide: There was a cluster of highly shared sequence variants that was likely a sequencing artifact. The study assumed roughly uniform donor sequencing depth for presence/absence analyses.

The receptor was derived from a man between 18 and 35 years old in good health and CMV-seronegative. The sample was PBMCs.

CDR3 amino acids: CASSPITGGNYGYTF. The CDR3 DNA is TGTGCCAGCAGTCCCATCACAGGGGGGAACTATGGCTACACCTTC. The V and J genes are TRBV27 and TRBJ1-2, with TRBD1 matching 8 bases. The CDR3 totals 15 residues. Germline values: CDR1 MNHEY, CDR2 SMNVEV (reference sequence). The trim removed 5 bases at V and 2 bases at J, leaving 7 bases unmatched.